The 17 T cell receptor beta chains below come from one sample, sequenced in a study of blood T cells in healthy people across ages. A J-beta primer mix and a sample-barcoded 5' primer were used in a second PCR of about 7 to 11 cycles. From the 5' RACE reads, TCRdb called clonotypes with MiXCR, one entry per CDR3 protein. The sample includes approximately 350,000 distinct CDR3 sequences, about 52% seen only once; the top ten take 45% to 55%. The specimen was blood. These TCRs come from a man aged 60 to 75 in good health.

The CDR3 region has the DNA TGTGCCAGCAGTTCCTTCGGGGAGTACCAAGAGACCCAGTACTTC. Its protein product is CASSSFGEYQETQYF. This chain joins TRBV28 and TRBJ2-5; tentative D call: TRBD2 (5 bases). This CDR3 is 15 amino acids long. V dropped 4 bases and J dropped 0 bases, with 12 bases sitting between them. Germline loops: CDR1 MDHEN, CDR2 SYDVKM.

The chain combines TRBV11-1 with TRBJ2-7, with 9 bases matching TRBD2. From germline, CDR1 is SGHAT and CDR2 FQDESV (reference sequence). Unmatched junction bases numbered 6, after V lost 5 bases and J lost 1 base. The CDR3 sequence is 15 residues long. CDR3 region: CASSEGTSSSYEQYF. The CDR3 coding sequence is TGTGCCAGCAGCGAGGGGACTAGCAGTTCCTACGAGCAGTACTTC.

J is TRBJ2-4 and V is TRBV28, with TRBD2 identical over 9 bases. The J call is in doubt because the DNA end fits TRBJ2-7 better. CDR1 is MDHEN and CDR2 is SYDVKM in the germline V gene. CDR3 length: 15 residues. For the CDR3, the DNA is TGTGCCAGCAGTTTATGGCGGGAGGGCCGAAACGAGCAGTACTTC. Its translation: CASSLWREGRNEQYF.

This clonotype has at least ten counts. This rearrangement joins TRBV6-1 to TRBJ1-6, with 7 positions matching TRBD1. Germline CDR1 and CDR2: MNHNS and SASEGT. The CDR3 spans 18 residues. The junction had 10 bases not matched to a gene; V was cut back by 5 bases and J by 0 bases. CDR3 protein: CASSKGQVRLSYNSPLHF. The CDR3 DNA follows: TGTGCCAGCAGTAAAGGACAGGTCCGTCTCTCCTATAATTCACCCCTCCACTTT.

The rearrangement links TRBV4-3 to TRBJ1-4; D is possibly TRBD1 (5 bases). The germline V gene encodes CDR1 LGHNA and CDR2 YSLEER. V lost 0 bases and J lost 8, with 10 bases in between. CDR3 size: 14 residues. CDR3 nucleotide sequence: TGCGCCAGCAGCCAAGAAACGGGGGGGGAAAAACTGTTTTTT. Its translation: CASSQETGGEKLFF.

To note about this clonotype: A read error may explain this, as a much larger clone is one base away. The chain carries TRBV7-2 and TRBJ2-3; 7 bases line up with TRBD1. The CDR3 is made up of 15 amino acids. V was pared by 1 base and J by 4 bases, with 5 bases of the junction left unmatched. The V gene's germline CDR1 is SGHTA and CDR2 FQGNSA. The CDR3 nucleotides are TGTGCCAGCAGCTTAGAGGGGGCTCCTGCAGATACGCAGTATTTT. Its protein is CASSLEGAPADTQYF.

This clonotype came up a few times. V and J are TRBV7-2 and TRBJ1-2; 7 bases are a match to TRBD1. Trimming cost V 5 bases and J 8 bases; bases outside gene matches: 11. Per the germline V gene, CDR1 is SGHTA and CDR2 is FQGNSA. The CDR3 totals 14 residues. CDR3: CASSPRQGFDGYTF. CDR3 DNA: TGTGCCAGCAGCCCAAGACAGGGATTCGACGGCTACACCTTC.

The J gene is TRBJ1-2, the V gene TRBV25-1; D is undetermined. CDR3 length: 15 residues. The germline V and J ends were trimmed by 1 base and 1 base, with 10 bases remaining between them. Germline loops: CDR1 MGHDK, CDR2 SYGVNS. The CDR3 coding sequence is TGTGCCAGCAGTGAATTTGGAGAAATTAACTATGGCTACACCTTC. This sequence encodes CASSEFGEINYGYTF.

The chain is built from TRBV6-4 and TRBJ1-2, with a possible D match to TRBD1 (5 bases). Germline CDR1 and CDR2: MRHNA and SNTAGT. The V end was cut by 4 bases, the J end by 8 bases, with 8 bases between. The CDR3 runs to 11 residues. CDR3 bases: TGTGCCAGCAGTGGAGGGGTCGGCTACACCTTC. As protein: CASSGGVGYTF.

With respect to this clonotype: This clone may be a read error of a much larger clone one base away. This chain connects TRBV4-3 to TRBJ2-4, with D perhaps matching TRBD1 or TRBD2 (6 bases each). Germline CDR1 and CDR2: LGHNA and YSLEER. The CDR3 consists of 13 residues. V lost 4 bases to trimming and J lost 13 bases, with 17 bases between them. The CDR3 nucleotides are TGCGCCAGCAGCCGGGGGGCGGGGTACAAGCAGTACTTC. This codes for CASSRGAGYKQYF.

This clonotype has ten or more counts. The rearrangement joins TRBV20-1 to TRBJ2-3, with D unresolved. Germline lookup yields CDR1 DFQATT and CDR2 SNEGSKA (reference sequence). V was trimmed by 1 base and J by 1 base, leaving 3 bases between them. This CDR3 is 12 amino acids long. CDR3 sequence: CSARAGTDTQYF. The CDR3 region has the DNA TGCAGTGCTAGAGCGGGCACAGATACGCAGTATTTT.

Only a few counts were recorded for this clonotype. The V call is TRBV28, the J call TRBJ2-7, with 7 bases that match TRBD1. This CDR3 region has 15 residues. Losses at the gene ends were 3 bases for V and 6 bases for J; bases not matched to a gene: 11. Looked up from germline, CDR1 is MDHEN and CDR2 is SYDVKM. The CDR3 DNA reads TGTGCCAGCAGTTTCCCCAATACAGGGGTTGGCGAGCAGTACTTC. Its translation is CASSFPNTGVGEQYF.

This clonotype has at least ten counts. CDR3 protein: CSARTPGLSYNEQFF. The CDR3 DNA reads TGCAGTGCCCGGACCCCCGGCCTCTCCTACAATGAGCAGTTCTTC. This sequence joins TRBV20-1 and TRBJ2-1; D is unresolved. The V and J ends lost 6 bases and 0 bases respectively, with 15 bases between them. Germline V gene lookup returns CDR1 DFQATT and CDR2 SNEGSKA (reference sequence). CDR3 size: 15 residues.

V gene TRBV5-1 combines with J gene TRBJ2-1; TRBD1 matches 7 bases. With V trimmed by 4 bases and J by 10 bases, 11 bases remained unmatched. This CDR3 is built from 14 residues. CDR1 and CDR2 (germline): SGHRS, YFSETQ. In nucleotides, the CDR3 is TGCGCCAGCAGCGCCACAGGGGCGGCGAGGGAGCAGTTCTTC. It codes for CASSATGAAREQFF.

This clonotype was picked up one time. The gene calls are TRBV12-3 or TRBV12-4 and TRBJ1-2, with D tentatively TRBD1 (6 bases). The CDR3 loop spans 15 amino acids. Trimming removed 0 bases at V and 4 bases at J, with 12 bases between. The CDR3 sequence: CASSLAGQGIYGYTF. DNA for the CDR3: TGTGCCAGCAGTTTAGCGGGTCAGGGGATCTATGGCTACACCTTC.

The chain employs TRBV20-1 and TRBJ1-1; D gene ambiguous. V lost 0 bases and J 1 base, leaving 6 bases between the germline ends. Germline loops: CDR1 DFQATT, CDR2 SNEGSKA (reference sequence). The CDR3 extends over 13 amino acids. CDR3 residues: CSARDWGNTEAFF. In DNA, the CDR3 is TGCAGTGCTAGAGATTGGGGGAACACTGAAGCTTTCTTT.

The CDR3 sequence: CASSPVSGVGNEQFF. The CDR3 nucleotides read TGTGCCAGCAGCCCGGTTTCCGGAGTTGGAAATGAGCAGTTCTTC. The rearrangement uses TRBV7-2 and TRBJ2-1; D gene unclear. V was shortened by 5 bases and J by 7 bases, with 18 bases between the two germline ends. The CDR3 contains 15 residues. Germline CDR1 and CDR2: SGHTA and FQGNSA.